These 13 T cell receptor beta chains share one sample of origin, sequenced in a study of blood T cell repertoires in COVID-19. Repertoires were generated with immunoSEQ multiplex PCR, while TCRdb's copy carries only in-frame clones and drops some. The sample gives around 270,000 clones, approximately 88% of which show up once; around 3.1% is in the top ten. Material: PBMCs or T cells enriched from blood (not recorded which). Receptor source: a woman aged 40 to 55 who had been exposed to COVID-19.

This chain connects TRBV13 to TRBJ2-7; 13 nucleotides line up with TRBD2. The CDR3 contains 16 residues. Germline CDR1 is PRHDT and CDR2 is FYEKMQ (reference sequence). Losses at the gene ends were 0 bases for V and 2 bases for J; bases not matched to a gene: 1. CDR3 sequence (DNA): TGTGCCAGCAGCTTAGGCGGGACTAGCGGGACCTACGAGCAGTACGTC. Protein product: CASSLGGTSGTYEQYV.

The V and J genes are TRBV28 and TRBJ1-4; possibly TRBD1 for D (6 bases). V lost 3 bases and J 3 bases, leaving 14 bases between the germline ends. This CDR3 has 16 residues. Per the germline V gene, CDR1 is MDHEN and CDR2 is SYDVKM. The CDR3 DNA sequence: TGTGCCAGCAGTTTTAGGGGGGGCGCTTCTAATGAAAAACTGTTTTTT. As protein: CASSFRGGASNEKLFF.

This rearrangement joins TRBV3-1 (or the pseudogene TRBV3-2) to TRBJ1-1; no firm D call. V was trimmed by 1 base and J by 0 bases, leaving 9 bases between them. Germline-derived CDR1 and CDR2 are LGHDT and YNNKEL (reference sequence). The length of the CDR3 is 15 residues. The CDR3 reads CASSQGWALNTEAFF. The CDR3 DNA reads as TGTGCCAGCAGCCAAGGGTGGGCACTGAACACTGAAGCTTTCTTT.

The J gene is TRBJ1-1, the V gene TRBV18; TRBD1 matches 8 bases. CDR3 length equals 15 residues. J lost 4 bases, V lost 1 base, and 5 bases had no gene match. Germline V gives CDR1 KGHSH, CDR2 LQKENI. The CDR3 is CASSPRQGLATEAFF. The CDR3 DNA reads TGTGCCAGCTCACCACGACAGGGGCTGGCCACTGAAGCTTTCTTT.

Here the CDR3 DNA reads TGTGCCAGCAGCAACCCCAAGCTCTTCTCCGCCTACAATGAGCAGTTCTTC. It translates to CASSNPKLFSAYNEQFF. The V gene is TRBV11-3, the J gene TRBJ2-1; D unclear. Germline CDR1 and CDR2: SGHNT and YENEEA. The CDR3 covers 17 residues. V lost 5 bases, J lost 2 bases, and 19 bases lay in between.

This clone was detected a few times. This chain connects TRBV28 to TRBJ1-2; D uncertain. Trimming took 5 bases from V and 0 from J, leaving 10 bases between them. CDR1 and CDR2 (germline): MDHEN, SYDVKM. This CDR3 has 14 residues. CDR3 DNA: TGTGCCAGCAGTGCAGGATCGGCTAACTATGGCTACACCTTC. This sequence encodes CASSAGSANYGYTF.

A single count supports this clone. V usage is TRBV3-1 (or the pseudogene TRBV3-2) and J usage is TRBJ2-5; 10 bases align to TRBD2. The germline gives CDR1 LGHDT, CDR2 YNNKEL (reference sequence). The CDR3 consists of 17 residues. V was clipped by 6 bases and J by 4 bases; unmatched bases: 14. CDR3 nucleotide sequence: TGTGCCAGCAGGGACATGGGACTAGCGACCGATGGAGAGACCCAGTACTTC. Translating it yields CASRDMGLATDGETQYF.

The CDR3: CSASLRTRVWLQYF. CDR3 in DNA: TGCAGTGCTAGTCTCCGGACTAGGGTTTGGCTTCAGTACTTC. The chain uses TRBV20-1 and TRBJ2-4; 7 nucleotides align to TRBD2. This CDR3 is 14 amino acids long. V lost 3 bases and J lost 11; bases outside the gene matches: 13. CDR1 and CDR2 from the germline V gene are DFQATT and SNEGSKA (reference sequence).

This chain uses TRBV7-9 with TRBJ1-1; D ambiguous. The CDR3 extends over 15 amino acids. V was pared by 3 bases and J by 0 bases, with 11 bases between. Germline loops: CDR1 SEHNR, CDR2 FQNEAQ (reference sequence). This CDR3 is CASSLVRNMNTEAFF. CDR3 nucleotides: TGTGCCAGCAGCTTGGTTCGCAACATGAACACTGAAGCTTTCTTT.

In DNA, the CDR3 is TGCGCCAGCAGTTCGGACGCGGGTCCTGGAAACACCATATATTTT. Its translation is CASSSDAGPGNTIYF. The chain employs TRBV5-1 and TRBJ1-3; unclear D gene. Trimming left V 5 bases short and J 2 bases short, with 14 bases between. The CDR3 is made up of 15 amino acids. Germline V gene sequence: CDR1 SGHRS, CDR2 YFSETQ.

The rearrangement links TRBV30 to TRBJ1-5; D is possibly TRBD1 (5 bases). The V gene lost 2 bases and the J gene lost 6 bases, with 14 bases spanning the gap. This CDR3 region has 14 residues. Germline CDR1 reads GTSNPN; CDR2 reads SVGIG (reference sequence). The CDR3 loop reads CAWSSPRVAQPQHF. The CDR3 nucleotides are TGTGCCTGGAGTTCCCCCAGGGTGGCTCAGCCCCAGCATTTT.

This CDR3 is CASSSRLGGRGNEQFF. DNA for the CDR3: TGTGCCAGCAGCTCGAGATTGGGGGGGAGGGGCAATGAGCAGTTCTTC. V is TRBV7-2 and J is TRBJ2-1; TRBD2 matches 7 bases. The CDR3 is made up of 16 amino acids. V trimming: 4 bases; J trimming: 6 bases; junction bases outside the gene matches: 12. Germline assignment: CDR1 SGHTA and CDR2 FQGNSA. The complete variable domain, with remaining parts taken from reference TRBV7-2 and TRBJ2-1, reads GAGVSQSPSNKVTEKGKDVELRCDPISGHTALYWYRQSLGQGLEFLIYFQGNSAPDKSGLPSDRFSAERTGGSVSTLTIQRTQQEDSAVYLCASSSRLGGRGNEQFFGPGTRLTVL.

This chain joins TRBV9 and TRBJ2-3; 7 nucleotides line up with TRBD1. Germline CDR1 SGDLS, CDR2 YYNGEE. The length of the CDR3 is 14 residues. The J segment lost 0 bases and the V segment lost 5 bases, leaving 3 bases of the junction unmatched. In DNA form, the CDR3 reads TGTGCCAGCAGAGAGGGACAGAGCACAGATACGCAGTATTTT. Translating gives CASREGQSTDTQYF.